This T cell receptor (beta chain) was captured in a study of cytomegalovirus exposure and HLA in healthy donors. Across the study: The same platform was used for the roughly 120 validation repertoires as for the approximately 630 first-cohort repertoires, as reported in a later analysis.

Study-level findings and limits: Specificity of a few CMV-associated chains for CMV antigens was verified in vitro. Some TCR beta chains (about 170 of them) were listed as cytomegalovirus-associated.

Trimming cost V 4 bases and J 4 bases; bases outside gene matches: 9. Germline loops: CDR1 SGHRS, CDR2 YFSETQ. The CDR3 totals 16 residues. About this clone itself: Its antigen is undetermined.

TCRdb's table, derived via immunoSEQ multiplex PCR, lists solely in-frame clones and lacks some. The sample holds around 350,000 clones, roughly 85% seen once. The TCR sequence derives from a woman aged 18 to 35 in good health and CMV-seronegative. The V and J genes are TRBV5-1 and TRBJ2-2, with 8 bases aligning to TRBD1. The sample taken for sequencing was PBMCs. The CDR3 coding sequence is TGCGCCAGCAGCCCGATGCAGACAGGGGCCACCGGGGAGCTGTTTTTT. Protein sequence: CASSPMQTGATGELFF.